The clone carrying this TCR beta chain has ten or more counts. Its specificity is unknown. The iRepertoire nested amplicon-rescue multiplex PCR amplified TCR alpha and beta CDR3s from RNA. TCRdb recomputed calls from the multiplex PCR reads with MiXCR, one row per CDR3 protein. This table has more than 300,000 distinct CDR3 sequences, around 45% appearing once. This entry belongs to a study of glioma-infiltrating T cells. Study as a whole: Glioma patients had dexamethasone for six or fewer days before surgery. Study-wide results and caveats: Above-expected tissue-blood divergence occurred in all gliomas, most in low-grade ones. Patients with low tissue-blood divergence carried a signature set of shared blood CDR3 motifs.

The origin of this receptor is a human donor with low-grade glioma or glioblastoma, undergoing nonglioma brain surgery, or in good health (not recorded which). The source material was glioma tissue, nonneoplastic brain tissue, or PBMCs (not recorded which).

CDR3 sequence: CASSYPGGTDTQYF. In nucleotides, the CDR3 is TGTGCCAGCAGTTACCCAGGGGGCACAGATACGCAGTATTTT. V usage is TRBV6-2 or TRBV6-3 and J usage is TRBJ2-3, with TRBD1 as a possible D gene (6 bases). Germline V CDR1 and CDR2: MNHEY, SVGEGT. V was pared by 2 bases and J by 1 base, with 7 bases between. The CDR3 totals 14 residues.